The 18 T cell receptor beta chains below were found in one sample sequenced in a study of OX40 agonist ivuxolimab in advanced cancers. Assay used: immunoSEQ multiplex PCR; TCRdb lists only in-frame clones, some missing. In the table there are around 48,000 clones, about four fifths of which are singletons. The input for sequencing was CD4+ or CD8+ T cells sorted from blood, taken in a trial of the OX40 agonist ivuxolimab. The receptors were sampled from an adult with an advanced solid tumor such as melanoma, head and neck, liver or kidney cancer.

This clone was seen just once. This chain connects TRBV6-6 to TRBJ2-3; D possibly matches TRBD1 or TRBD2 (6 bases each). Germline loops: CDR1 MNHNY, CDR2 SVGAGI (reference sequence). The CDR3 is 15 residues long. The V end was cut by 8 bases, the J end by 4 bases, with 19 bases between. DNA of the CDR3: TGTGCCAGCCTGGGGGCTCTGAGGGGGGCAGATACGCAGTATTTT. Translation: CASLGALRGADTQYF.

This chain connects TRBV14 to TRBJ2-6, with 10 positions matching TRBD1. From germline, CDR1 is SGHDN and CDR2 FVKESK. The V and J ends lost 6 bases and 1 base, in that order; junction bases with no gene match: 6. This CDR3 has 17 amino acids. CDR3 nucleotide sequence: TGTGCCAGCAGACCGGGACAGGGGAGGTCTGGGGCCAACGTCCTGACTTTC. This codes for CASRPGQGRSGANVLTF.

V and J are TRBV11-2 and TRBJ2-3; D gene uncertain. CDR3 length equals 13 residues. Germline CDR1 and CDR2: SGHAT and FQNNGV. V was trimmed by 0 bases and J by 4 bases, leaving 5 bases between them. CDR3 sequence (DNA): TGTGCCAGCAGCTTAGAGTCCTCAGATACGCAGTATTTT. Translated, it gives CASSLESSDTQYF. The full variable domain, its missing parts supplied by reference TRBV11-2 and TRBJ2-3, is EAGVAQSPRYKIIEKRQSVAFWCNPISGHATLYWYQQILGQGPKLLIQFQNNGVVDDSQLPKDRFSAERLKGVDSTLKIQPAKLEDSAVYLCASSLESSDTQYFGPGTRLTVL.

A single count supports this clone. This chain uses TRBV18 with TRBJ1-4, with 9 nucleotides matching TRBD1. There are 16 residues in the CDR3. Germline V gives CDR1 KGHSH, CDR2 LQKENI. V lost 1 base, J lost 5 bases, and 5 bases stayed unmatched. CDR3 sequence (DNA): TGTGCCAGCTCACCACTGATGGGGACAGGGAATGAAAAACTGTTTTTT. The encoded protein is CASSPLMGTGNEKLFF. Based on the CDR3 plus reference TRBV18 and TRBJ1-4, the full variable domain is NAGVMQNPRHLVRRRGQEARLRCSPMKGHSHVYWYRQLPEEGLKFMVYLQKENIIDESGMPKERFSAEFPKEGPSILRIQQVVRGDSAAYFCASSPLMGTGNEKLFFGSGTQLSVL.

This rearrangement joins TRBV19 to TRBJ2-4; no firm D call. V was cut by 1 base and J by 3 bases, with 10 bases left in between. Germline CDR1 is LNHDA and CDR2 is SQIVND (reference sequence). CDR3 length equals 15 residues. The CDR3 DNA reads TGTGCCAGTAGTATAGGGAGAGGACGCAAAAACATTCAGTACTTC. Encoded protein: CASSIGRGRKNIQYF.

V gene TRBV10-2 combines with J gene TRBJ2-7, with 9 nucleotides matching TRBD2. J lost 4 bases, V lost 7 bases, and 5 bases had no gene match. The germline CDR1 and CDR2 sequences are WSHSY and SAAADI. This CDR3 region has 13 residues. DNA of the CDR3: TGCGCCAGCACGGCTAGCGGGAAATACGAGCAGTACTTC. Amino acids: CASTASGKYEQYF.

This chain connects TRBV6-6 to TRBJ1-5; D gene uncertain. Trimming pared 4 bases from V and 3 bases from J, leaving 10 bases between. This CDR3 is 14 amino acids long. Looked up from germline, CDR1 is MNHNY and CDR2 is SVGAGI (reference sequence). The CDR3 loop is CASSSDGYNQPQHF. Here the CDR3 DNA reads TGTGCCAGCAGTTCCGACGGATACAATCAGCCCCAGCATTTT.

The rearrangement joins TRBV9 to TRBJ1-2, with 10 nucleotides matching TRBD1. Per germline, CDR1 SGDLS and CDR2 YYNGEE. The CDR3 length is 14 residues. J gave up 5 bases and V 4 bases, and 5 bases lay outside the gene matches. The CDR3 is CASSRTGGRYGYTF. The CDR3 coding sequence is TGTGCCAGCAGCAGGACAGGGGGGAGGTATGGCTACACCTTC.

The DNA of the CDR3 is TGTGCCAGCAGACAGGGGGGGAACTACGAGCAGTACTTC. This encodes CASRQGGNYEQYF. The gene calls are TRBV2 and TRBJ2-7; perhaps TRBD1 as D (8 bases). V gave up 6 bases and J gave up 3 bases, with 12 bases separating them. This CDR3 spans 13 amino acids. Germline CDR1 and CDR2: SNHLY and FYNNEI. Looking up the rest from reference TRBV2 and TRBJ2-7 gives the full variable domain: EPEVTQTPSHQVTQMGQEVILRCVPISNHLYFYWYRQILGQKVEFLVSFYNNEISEKSEIFDDQFSVERPDGSNFTLKIRSTKLEDSAMYFCASRQGGNYEQYFGPGTRLTVT.

The V gene is TRBV14, the J gene TRBJ1-1; the D is unclear. Trimming removed 0 bases from V and 10 bases from J, with 12 bases in between. Germline assignment: CDR1 SGHDN and CDR2 FVKESK. This CDR3 has 13 residues. The CDR3 reads CASSQDARGLAFF. The CDR3 DNA is TGTGCCAGCAGCCAAGATGCCCGGGGTCTAGCTTTCTTT. Filled out from reference TRBV14 and TRBJ1-1, the complete variable domain reads EAGVTQFPSHSVIEKGQTVTLRCDPISGHDNLYWYRRVMGKEIKFLLHFVKESKQDESGMPNNRFLAERTGGTYSTLKVQPAELEDSGVYFCASSQDARGLAFFGQGTRLTVV.

There are a few counts of this clone. The CDR3 DNA reads TGTGCCAGCAGGCAGGGGGCTTATCGGAGAGGGAATTCACCCCTCCACTTT. It specifies CASRQGAYRRGNSPLHF. V and J are TRBV28 and TRBJ1-6; 8 bases agree with TRBD1. J gave up 7 bases and V 6 bases, and 14 bases lay outside the gene matches. The CDR3 contains 17 residues. Germline CDR1 reads MDHEN; CDR2 reads SYDVKM.

This clone was seen only once. This CDR3 is CASSRDRVSIYEQYF. CDR3 sequence (DNA): TGTGCCAGCAGCCGGGACAGGGTATCCATCTACGAGCAGTACTTC. V and J are TRBV27 and TRBJ2-7; 9 bases agree with TRBD1. With 6 bases clipped from V and 3 bases from J, the junction kept 9 bases outside the gene matches. The CDR3 is 15 amino acids. Looked up from germline, CDR1 is MNHEY and CDR2 is SMNVEV (reference sequence).

The V call is TRBV15, the J call TRBJ2-1, with 9 bases fitting TRBD2. V dropped 5 bases and J dropped 1; count of bases not matched to a gene: 6. Looked up from germline, CDR1 is LNHNV and CDR2 is YYDKDF (reference sequence). The CDR3 runs to 16 residues. The CDR3 sequence: CATSENLAGSYNEQFF. In DNA form, the CDR3 reads TGTGCCACCAGCGAGAATCTAGCGGGGTCCTACAATGAGCAGTTCTTC. The whole variable domain, filled in from reference TRBV15 and TRBJ2-1, reads DAMVIQNPRYQVTQFGKPVTLSCSQTLNHNVMYWYQQKSSQAPKLLFHYYDKDFNNEADTPDNFQSRRPNTSFCFLDIRSPGLGDTAMYLCATSENLAGSYNEQFFGPGTRLTVL.

This chain joins TRBV27 and TRBJ1-5, with a tentative D call TRBD1 (6 bases). The germline V gene has CDR1 MNHEY and CDR2 SMNVEV (reference sequence). V was shortened by 7 bases and J by 1 base, with 23 bases between the two germline ends. The CDR3 consists of 18 residues. The CDR3 is CASIRGWNRARSNQPQHF. DNA of the CDR3: TGTGCCAGCATCCGAGGTTGGAACAGGGCTAGAAGCAATCAGCCCCAGCATTTT.

This chain uses TRBV4-3 with TRBJ1-2, with a tentative D call TRBD1 (6 bases). This CDR3 spans 15 amino acids. The V end was cut by 1 base, the J end by 5 bases, with 14 bases between. Germline lookup yields CDR1 LGHNA and CDR2 YSLEER. The CDR3 nucleotides read TGCGCCAGCAGCCAAGGGGACACTCTACAGTATGGCTACACCTTC. Translating it yields CASSQGDTLQYGYTF.

The rearrangement uses TRBV27 and TRBJ2-6; maybe TRBD2 (5 bases). This CDR3 contains 18 residues. Trimming pared 3 bases from V and 0 bases from J, leaving 15 bases between. Germline V gives CDR1 MNHEY, CDR2 SMNVEV (reference sequence). The CDR3: CASSFEFRLASGANVLTF. For the CDR3, the DNA is TGTGCCAGCAGTTTCGAGTTTCGGCTAGCCTCTGGGGCCAACGTCCTGACTTTC.

This sequence joins TRBV5-6 and TRBJ1-1; D is ambiguous. Looked up from germline, CDR1 is SGHDT and CDR2 is YYEEEE. V gave up 2 bases and J gave up 2 bases, with 10 bases separating them. The CDR3 runs 14 residues. CDR3 sequence: CASSFGNLNTEAFF. The CDR3 DNA sequence: TGTGCCAGCAGCTTTGGTAACCTAAACACTGAAGCTTTCTTT.

CDR3 sequence: CATREGASQPQHF. Written as DNA, the CDR3 is TGTGCCACCCGGGAAGGGGCGAGTCAGCCCCAGCATTTT. The chain recombines TRBV6-5 with TRBJ1-5; maybe TRBD1 (5 bases). With 10 bases removed from V and 6 bases from J, the gap between germline ends came to 16 bases. This CDR3 comprises 13 residues. Germline CDR1 is MNHEY and CDR2 is SVGAGI.